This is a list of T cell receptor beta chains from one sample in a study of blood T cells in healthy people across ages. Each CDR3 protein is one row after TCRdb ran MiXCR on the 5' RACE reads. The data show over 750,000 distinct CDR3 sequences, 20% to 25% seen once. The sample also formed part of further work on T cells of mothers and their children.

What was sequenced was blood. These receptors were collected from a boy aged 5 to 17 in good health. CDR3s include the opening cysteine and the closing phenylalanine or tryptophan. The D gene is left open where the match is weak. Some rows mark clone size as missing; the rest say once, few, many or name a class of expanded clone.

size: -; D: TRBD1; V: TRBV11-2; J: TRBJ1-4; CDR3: CASSFTGGPLNEKLFF; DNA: TGTGCCAGCAGCTTTACAGGGGGCCCCCTTAATGAAAAACTGTTTTTT
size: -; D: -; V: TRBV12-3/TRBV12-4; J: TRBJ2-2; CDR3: CASSQYSTGELFF; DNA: TGTGCCAGCAGCCAATACAGCACCGGGGAGCTGTTTTTT
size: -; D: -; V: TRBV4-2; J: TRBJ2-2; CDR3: CASSQDYRAGDVTGELFF; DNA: TGTGCCAGCAGCCAAGATTATAGGGCAGGGGATGTCACCGGGGAGCTGTTTTTT
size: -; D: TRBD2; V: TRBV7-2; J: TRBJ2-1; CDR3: CASSSIFSGRAGNEQFF; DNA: TGTGCCAGCAGCTCAATTTTTAGCGGGAGGGCAGGGAATGAGCAGTTCTTC
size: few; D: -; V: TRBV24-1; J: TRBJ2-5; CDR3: CATSEALETQYF; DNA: TGTGCCACCAGTGAGGCACTGGAGACCCAGTACTTC
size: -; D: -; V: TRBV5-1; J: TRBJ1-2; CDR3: CASSLGLVGPNYGYTF; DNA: TGCGCCAGCAGCTTGGGGCTTGTGGGACCTAACTATGGCTACACCTTC
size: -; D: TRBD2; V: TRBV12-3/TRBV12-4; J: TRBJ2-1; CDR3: CASIVTGLASNEQFF; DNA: TGTGCCAGCATCGTAACGGGACTAGCGAGCAATGAGCAGTTCTTC
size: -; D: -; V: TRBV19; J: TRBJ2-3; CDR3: CASSIGGTSTDTQYF; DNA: TGTGCCAGTAGTATCGGCGGAACTAGCACAGATACGCAGTATTTT
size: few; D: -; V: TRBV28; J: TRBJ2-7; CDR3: CASQVWSSDYEQYF; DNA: TGTGCCAGTCAGGTCTGGTCTAGCGACTACGAGCAGTACTTC
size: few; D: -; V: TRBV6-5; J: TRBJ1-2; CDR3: CASRTGHYGYTF; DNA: TGTGCCAGCAGAACAGGGCACTATGGCTACACCTTC
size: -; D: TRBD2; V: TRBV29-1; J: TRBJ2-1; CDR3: CSVSEREGRNEQFF; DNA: TGCAGCGTTTCTGAGCGGGAGGGTAGGAATGAGCAGTTCTTC
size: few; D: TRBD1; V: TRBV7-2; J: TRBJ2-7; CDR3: CASSHRRQGYVYEQYF; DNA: TGTGCTAGCAGCCACCGCAGACAGGGTTATGTCTACGAGCAGTACTTC
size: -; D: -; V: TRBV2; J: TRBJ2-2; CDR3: CASSDEAGELFF; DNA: TGTGCCAGCAGTGATGAAGCCGGGGAGCTGTTTTTT
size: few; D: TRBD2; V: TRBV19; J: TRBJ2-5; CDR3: CASTLRLAGQQTQYF; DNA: TGTGCCAGTACCTTGAGACTAGCGGGCCAACAGACCCAGTACTTC
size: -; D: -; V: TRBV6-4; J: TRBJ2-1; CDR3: CASSDGPLNEQFF; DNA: TGTGCCAGCAGTGATGGCCCCCTCAATGAGCAGTTCTTC
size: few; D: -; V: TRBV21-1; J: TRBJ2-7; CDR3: CASSKERGLPHEQYF; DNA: TGTGCCAGCAGCAAAGAGCGAGGTCTCCCCCACGAGCAGTACTTC
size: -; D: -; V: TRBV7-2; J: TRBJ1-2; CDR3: CASSLREQFDHYGYTF; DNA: TGTGCCAGCAGCTTAAGGGAACAGTTCGATCACTATGGCTACACCTTC
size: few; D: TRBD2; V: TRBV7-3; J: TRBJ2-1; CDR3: CASSLAVGPHNEQFF; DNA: TGTGCCAGCAGCCTAGCGGTTGGTCCCCACAATGAGCAGTTCTTC
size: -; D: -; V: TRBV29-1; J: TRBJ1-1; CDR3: CSVEKGFTGRNTEAFF; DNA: TGCAGCGTTGAAAAGGGGTTCACAGGGAGGAACACTGAAGCTTTCTTT
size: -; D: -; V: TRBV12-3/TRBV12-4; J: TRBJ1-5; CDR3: CASTPDSRSNQPQHF; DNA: TGTGCCAGCACCCCAGACAGCCGAAGCAATCAGCCCCAGCATTTT
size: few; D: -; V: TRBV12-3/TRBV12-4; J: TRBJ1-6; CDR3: CASRGRTNSPLHF; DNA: TGTGCCAGCCGCGGGCGGACTAATTCACCCCTCCACTTT
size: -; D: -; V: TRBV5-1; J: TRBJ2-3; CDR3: CARSPEEGLGPQYF; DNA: TGCGCCAGAAGCCCTGAAGAGGGGTTAGGTCCGCAGTATTTT
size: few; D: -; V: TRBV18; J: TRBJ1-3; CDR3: CASSPAVSGNTIYF; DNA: TGTGCCAGCTCACCAGCGGTCTCTGGAAACACCATATATTTT
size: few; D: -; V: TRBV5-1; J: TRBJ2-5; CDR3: CASTPRGPQVQETQYF; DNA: TGCGCCAGCACCCCCCGGGGCCCCCAAGTTCAAGAGACCCAGTACTTC
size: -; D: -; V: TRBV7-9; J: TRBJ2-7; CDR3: CASRQSSDEQYF; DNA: TGTGCCAGCAGGCAATCTAGCGACGAGCAGTACTTC
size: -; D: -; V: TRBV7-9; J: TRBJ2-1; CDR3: CASSRGGLVSSYNEQFF; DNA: TGTGCCAGCAGCCGAGGAGGGTTGGTGAGCTCCTACAATGAGCAGTTCTTC
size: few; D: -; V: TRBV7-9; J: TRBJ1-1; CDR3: CASSPEAKAFF; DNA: TGTGCCAGCAGCCCGGAGGCGAAAGCTTTCTTT
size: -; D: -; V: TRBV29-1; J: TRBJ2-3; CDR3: CSVARQGGGDTQYF; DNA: TGCAGCGTCGCCCGACAGGGAGGAGGAGATACGCAGTATTTT
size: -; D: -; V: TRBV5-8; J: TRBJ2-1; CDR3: CASSLRREYEQFF; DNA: TGTGCCAGCAGCTTGCGTCGAGAGTATGAGCAGTTCTTC
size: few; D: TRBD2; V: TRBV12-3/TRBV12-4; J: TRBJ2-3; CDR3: CASTLGLAVDTQYF; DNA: TGTGCCAGCACCCTCGGACTAGCTGTAGATACGCAGTATTTT
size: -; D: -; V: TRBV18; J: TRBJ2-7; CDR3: CASSGLADLAEQYF; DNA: TGTGCCAGCTCAGGGTTGGCAGACCTGGCCGAGCAGTACTTC
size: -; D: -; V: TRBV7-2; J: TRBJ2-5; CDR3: CASTLFSQETQYF; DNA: TGTGCCAGCACCCTTTTCTCCCAAGAGACCCAGTACTTC
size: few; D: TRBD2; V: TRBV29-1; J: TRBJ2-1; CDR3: CSVELAGVIEWEQFF; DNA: TGCAGCGTTGAACTAGCGGGAGTAATTGAGTGGGAGCAGTTCTTC
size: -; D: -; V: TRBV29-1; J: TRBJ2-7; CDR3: CSVEGPGPIYEQYF; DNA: TGCAGCGTTGAGGGCCCCGGCCCAATCTACGAGCAGTACTTC
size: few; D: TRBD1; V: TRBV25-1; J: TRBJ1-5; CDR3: CASSESGRGIDQPQHF; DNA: TGTGCCAGCAGTGAATCGGGCAGGGGGATTGATCAGCCCCAGCATTTT
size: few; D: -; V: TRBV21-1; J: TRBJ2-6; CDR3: CASYEGGSSSGANVLTF; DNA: TGTGCCAGCTACGAGGGGGGGAGTAGCTCTGGGGCCAACGTCCTGACTTTC
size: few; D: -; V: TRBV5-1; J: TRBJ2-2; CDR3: CASSLKYGELFF; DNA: TGCGCCAGCAGCTTGAAGTACGGGGAGCTGTTTTTT
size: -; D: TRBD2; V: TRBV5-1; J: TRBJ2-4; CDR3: CASSSTGTNKNIQYF; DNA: TGCGCCAGCAGCTCCACCGGGACTAACAAAAACATTCAGTACTTC
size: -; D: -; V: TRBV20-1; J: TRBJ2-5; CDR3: CSARLFYPQETQYF; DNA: TGCAGTGCTAGACTATTCTACCCTCAAGAGACCCAGTACTTC
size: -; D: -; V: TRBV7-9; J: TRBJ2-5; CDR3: CASSLGPGFQLSETQYF; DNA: TGTGCCAGCAGCTTAGGTCCGGGGTTTCAACTGTCAGAGACCCAGTACTTC
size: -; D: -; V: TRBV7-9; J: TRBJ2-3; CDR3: CASSLTGLGTDTQYF; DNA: TGTGCCAGCAGCTTAACCGGGTTGGGTACAGATACGCAGTATTTT
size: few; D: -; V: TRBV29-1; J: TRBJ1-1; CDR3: CSVERVVMNTEAFF; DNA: TGCAGCGTTGAAAGGGTCGTCATGAACACTGAAGCTTTCTTT
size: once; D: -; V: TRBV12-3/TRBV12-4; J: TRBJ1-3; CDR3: CASSQQGTSSGNTIYF; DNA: TGTGCCAGCAGCCAACAGGGTACGAGCTCTGGAAACACCATATATTTT
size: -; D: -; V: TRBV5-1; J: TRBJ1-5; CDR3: CASSLQGGTQPQHF; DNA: TGCGCCAGCAGCCTACAGGGCGGAACCCAGCCCCAGCATTTT
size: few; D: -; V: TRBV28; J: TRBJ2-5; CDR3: CASSLTQGEQYF; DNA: TGTGCCAGCAGTTTAACCCAAGGGGAGCAGTACTTC
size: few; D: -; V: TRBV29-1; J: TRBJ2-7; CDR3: CSVAGTDPNKQYF; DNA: TGCAGCGTTGCGGGGACGGACCCGAATAAGCAGTACTTC
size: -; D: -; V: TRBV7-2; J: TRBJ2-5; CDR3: CASSPRVKANQETQYF; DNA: TGTGCCAGCAGCCCCAGAGTAAAAGCAAACCAAGAGACCCAGTACTTC
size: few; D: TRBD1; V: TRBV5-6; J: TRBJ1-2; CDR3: CASSSQGANYGYTF; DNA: TGTGCCAGCAGCTCGCAGGGGGCGAACTATGGCTACACCTTC
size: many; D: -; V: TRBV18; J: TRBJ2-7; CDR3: CASSPPGLSYEQYF; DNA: TGTGCCAGCTCACCACCAGGGCTCTCCTACGAGCAGTACTTC
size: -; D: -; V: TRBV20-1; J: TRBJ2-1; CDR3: CSARELGSEQFF; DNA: TGCAGTGCTAGAGAATTGGGGAGTGAGCAGTTCTTC
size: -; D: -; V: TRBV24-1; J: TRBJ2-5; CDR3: CATSDPDGTQETQYF; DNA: TGTGCCACCAGTGATCCGGACGGAACTCAAGAGACCCAGTACTTC
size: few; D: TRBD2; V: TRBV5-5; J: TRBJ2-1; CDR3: CASSQPPLAGGGEQFF; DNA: TGTGCCAGCAGCCAACCCCCCCTAGCGGGGGGTGGTGAGCAGTTCTTC
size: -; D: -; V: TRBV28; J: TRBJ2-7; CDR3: CASSQGPPVDSYEQYF; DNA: TGTGCCAGCAGTCAAGGACCCCCGGTAGACTCCTACGAGCAGTACTTC
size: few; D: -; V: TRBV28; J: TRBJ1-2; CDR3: CASRPTRAAISHGYTF; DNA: TGTGCCAGCAGACCCACCCGGGCGGCCATTAGCCATGGCTACACCTTC
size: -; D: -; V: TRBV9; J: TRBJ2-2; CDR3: CACSVQGSRELFF; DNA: TGTGCCTGCAGCGTGCAGGGTTCTAGGGAGCTGTTTTTT